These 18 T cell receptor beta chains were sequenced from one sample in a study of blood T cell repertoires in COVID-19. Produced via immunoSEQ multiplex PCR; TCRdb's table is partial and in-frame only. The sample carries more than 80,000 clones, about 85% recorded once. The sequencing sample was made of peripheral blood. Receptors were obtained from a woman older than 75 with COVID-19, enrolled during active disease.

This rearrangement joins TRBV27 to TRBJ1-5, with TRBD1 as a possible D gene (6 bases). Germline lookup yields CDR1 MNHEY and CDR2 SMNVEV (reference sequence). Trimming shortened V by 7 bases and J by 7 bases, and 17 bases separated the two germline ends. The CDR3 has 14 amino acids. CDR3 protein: CASTPRGARQPQHF. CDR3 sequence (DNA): TGTGCCAGCACCCCGCGGGGGGCAAGGCAGCCCCAGCATTTT.

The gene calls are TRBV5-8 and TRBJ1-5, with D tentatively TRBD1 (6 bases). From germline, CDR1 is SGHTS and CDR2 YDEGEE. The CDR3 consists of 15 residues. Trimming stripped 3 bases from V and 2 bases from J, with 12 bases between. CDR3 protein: CASSWGGPGNQPQHF. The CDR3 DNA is TGTGCCAGCAGCTGGGGGGGGCCCGGCAATCAGCCCCAGCATTTT. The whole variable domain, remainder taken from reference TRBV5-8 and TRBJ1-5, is EAGVTQSPTHLIKTRGQQATLRCSPISGHTSVYWYQQALGLGLQFLLWYDEGEERNRGNFPPRFSGRQFPNYSSELNVNALELEDSALYLCASSWGGPGNQPQHFGDGTRLSIL.

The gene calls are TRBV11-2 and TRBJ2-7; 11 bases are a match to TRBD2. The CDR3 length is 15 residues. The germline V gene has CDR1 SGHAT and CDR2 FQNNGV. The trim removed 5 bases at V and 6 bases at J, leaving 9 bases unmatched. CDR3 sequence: CASSPSSGRSVEQYF. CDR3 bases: TGTGCCAGCAGCCCCTCTAGCGGGAGGTCGGTCGAGCAGTACTTC.

This CDR3 is CASSQGWRGTYNEQFF. CDR3 coding DNA: TGCGCCAGCAGCCAAGGGTGGCGGGGGACCTACAATGAGCAGTTCTTC. The chain is built from TRBV4-1 and TRBJ2-1; 7 bases map to TRBD2. The CDR3 sequence is 16 residues long. Germline V lookup: CDR1 MGHRA, CDR2 YSYEKL. V was pared by 1 base and J by 2 bases, with 5 bases of the junction left unmatched.

The CDR3 is CASSPDRRDEQYF. CDR3 coding DNA: TGTGCCAGCAGTCCTGACAGAAGGGACGAGCAGTACTTC. V and J are TRBV7-9 and TRBJ2-7, with D perhaps TRBD1 (5 bases). CDR3 length: 13 residues. The germline gives CDR1 SEHNR, CDR2 FQNEAQ (reference sequence). Trimming stripped 6 bases from V and 5 bases from J, with 14 bases between. Full variable domain (rest looked up from reference TRBV7-9 and TRBJ2-7): DTGVSQNPRHKITKRGQNVTFRCDPISEHNRLYWYRQTLGQGPEFLTYFQNEAQLEKSRLLSDRFSAERPKGSFSTLEIQRTEQGDSAMYLCASSPDRRDEQYFGPGTRLTVT.

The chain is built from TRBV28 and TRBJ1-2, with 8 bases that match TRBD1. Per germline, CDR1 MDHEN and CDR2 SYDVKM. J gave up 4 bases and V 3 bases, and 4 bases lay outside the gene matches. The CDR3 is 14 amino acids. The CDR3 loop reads CASSFDRGPYGYTF. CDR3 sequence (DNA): TGTGCCAGCAGTTTTGACAGGGGTCCCTATGGCTACACCTTC.

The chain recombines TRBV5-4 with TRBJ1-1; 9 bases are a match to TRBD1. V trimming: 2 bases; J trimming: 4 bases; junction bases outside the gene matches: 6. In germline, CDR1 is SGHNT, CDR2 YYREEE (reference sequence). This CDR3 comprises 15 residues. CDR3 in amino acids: CASSLQGALGTEAFF. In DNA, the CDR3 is TGTGCCAGCAGCTTACAGGGGGCCCTCGGCACTGAAGCTTTCTTT.

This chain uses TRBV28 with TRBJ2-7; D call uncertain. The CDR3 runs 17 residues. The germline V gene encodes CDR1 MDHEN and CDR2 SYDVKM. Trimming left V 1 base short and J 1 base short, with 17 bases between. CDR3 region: CASSLLGSGSLSYEQYF. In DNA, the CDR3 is TGTGCCAGCAGTTTATTGGGCTCAGGTTCCCTTTCCTACGAGCAGTACTTC.

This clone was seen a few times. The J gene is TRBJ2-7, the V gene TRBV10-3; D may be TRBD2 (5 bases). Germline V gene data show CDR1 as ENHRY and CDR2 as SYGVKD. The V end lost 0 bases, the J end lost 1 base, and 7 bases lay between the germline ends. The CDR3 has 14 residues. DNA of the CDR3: TGTGCCATCAGTGAGTCTAGAGGGTCCTACGAGCAGTACTTC. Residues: CAISESRGSYEQYF.

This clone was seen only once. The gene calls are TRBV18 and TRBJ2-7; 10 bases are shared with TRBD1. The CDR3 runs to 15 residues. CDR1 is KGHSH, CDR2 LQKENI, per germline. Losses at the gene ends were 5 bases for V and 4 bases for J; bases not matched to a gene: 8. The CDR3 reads CASSETGGAEYEQYF. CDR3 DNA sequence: TGTGCCAGCTCAGAGACAGGGGGCGCGGAATACGAGCAGTACTTC. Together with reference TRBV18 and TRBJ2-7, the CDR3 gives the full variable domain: NAGVMQNPRHLVRRRGQEARLRCSPMKGHSHVYWYRQLPEEGLKFMVYLQKENIIDESGMPKERFSAEFPKEGPSILRIQQVVRGDSAAYFCASSETGGAEYEQYFGPGTRLTVT.

In DNA form, the CDR3 reads TGTGCCAGCAGCCCCCTAGCGGGGGGGCCGCATACGCAGTATTTT. Translation gives CASSPLAGGPHTQYF. This rearrangement joins TRBV3-1 (or the pseudogene TRBV3-2) to TRBJ2-3; 12 bases are a match to TRBD2. Looked up from germline, CDR1 is LGHDT and CDR2 is YNNKEL (reference sequence). Trimming took 4 bases from V and 7 from J; bases not matched to a gene: 6. This CDR3 comprises 15 residues.

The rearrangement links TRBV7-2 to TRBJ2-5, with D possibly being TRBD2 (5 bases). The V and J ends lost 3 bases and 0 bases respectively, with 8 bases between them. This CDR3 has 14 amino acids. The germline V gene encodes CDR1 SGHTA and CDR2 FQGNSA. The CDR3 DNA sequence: TGTGCCAGCAGCTTCACGGGGTACCAAGAGACCCAGTACTTC. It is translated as CASSFTGYQETQYF.

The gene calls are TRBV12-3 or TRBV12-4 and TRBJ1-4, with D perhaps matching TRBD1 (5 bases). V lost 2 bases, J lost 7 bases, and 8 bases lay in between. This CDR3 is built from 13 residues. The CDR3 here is CASSLRGPEKLFF. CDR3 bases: TGTGCCAGCAGTTTAAGGGGTCCTGAAAAACTGTTTTTT.

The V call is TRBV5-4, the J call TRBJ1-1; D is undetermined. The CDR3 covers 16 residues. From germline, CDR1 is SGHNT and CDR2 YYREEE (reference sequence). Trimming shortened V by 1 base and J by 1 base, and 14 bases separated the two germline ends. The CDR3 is CASSLPASRQNTEAFF. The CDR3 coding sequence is TGTGCCAGCAGCTTGCCCGCTTCCCGACAGAACACTGAAGCTTTCTTT.

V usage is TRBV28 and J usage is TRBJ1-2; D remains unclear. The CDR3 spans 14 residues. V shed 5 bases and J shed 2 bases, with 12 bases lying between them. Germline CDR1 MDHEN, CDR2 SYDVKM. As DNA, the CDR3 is TGTGCCAGCAGTGCTAGGAAATTAAACTATGGCTACACCTTC. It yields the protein CASSARKLNYGYTF.

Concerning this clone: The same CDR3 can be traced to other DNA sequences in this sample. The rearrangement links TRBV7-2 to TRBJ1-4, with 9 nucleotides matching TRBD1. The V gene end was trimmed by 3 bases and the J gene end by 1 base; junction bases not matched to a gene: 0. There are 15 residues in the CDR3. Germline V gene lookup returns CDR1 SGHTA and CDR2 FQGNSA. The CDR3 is CASSLDRGTNEKLFF. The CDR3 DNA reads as TGTGCCAGCAGCTTGGACAGGGGAACTAATGAAAAACTGTTTTTT. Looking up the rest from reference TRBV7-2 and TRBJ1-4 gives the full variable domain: GAGVSQSPSNKVTEKGKDVELRCDPISGHTALYWYRQSLGQGLEFLIYFQGNSAPDKSGLPSDRFSAERTGGSVSTLTIQRTQQEDSAVYLCASSLDRGTNEKLFFGSGTQLSVL.

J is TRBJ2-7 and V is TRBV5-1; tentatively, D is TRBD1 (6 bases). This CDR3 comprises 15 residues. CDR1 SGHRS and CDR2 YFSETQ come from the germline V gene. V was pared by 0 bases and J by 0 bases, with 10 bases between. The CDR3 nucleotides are TGCGCCAGCAGCTTGGACCAGGGGCGCTCCTACGAGCAGTACTTC. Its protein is CASSLDQGRSYEQYF.

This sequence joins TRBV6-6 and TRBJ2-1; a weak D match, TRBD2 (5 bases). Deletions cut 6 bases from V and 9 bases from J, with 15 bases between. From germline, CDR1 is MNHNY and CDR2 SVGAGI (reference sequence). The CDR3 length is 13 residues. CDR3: CASSPPGKGEQFF. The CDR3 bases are TGTGCCAGCAGCCCCCCCGGGAAGGGTGAGCAGTTCTTC.